The 9 T cell receptor beta chains below come from one sample, sequenced in a study of human T cells and chemical hapten exposure. TCRdb processed the RACE reads anew with MiXCR; each CDR3 protein has one entry. The data show roughly 260,000 distinct CDR3 sequences, approximately 8.4% seen once. The time point here: pre-sensitization, week 0. The treatment here: therapeutic diphenylcyclopropenone sensitization with weekly scalp DPC. Source: whole blood, taken in connection with sensitization to the hapten diphenylcyclopropenone (DPC). Every receptor here comes from a woman aged 40 to 50 with alopecia areata. Some clones in this sample may be carry-over from other donors' samples.

The chain's CDR3 is CSARTAPDTEAFF. CDR3 DNA sequence: TGCAGCGCCCGGACAGCTCCTGACACTGAAGCTTTCTTT. The chain uses TRBV29-1 and TRBJ1-1, with D maybe TRBD1 (6 bases). CDR1 and CDR2 from the germline V gene are SQVTM and ANQGSEA. V lost 7 bases, J lost 3 bases, and 15 bases lay in between. CDR3 length equals 13 residues.

This clonotype was found a few times. This chain connects TRBV7-3 to TRBJ1-1; 9 nucleotides agree with TRBD1. CDR3 length: 13 residues. Germline values: CDR1 SGHTA, CDR2 FQGTGA. Trimming took 5 bases from V and 10 from J; bases not matched to a gene: 8. The DNA of the CDR3 is TGTGCCAGCAGCCCAACGGGACAGGGAACAGCTTTCTTT. Translation gives CASSPTGQGTAFF. Full variable domain (rest looked up from reference TRBV7-3 and TRBJ1-1): GAGVSQTPSNKVTEKGKYVELRCDPISGHTALYWYRQSLGQGPEFLIYFQGTGAADDSGLPNDRFFAVRPEGSVSTLKIQRTERGDSAVYLCASSPTGQGTAFFGQGTRLTVV.

This clonotype was seen only a few times. The chain employs TRBV6-5 and TRBJ1-1, with D uncertain. This CDR3 comprises 13 residues. V dropped 10 bases and J dropped 1 base, with 13 bases sitting between them. The germline gives CDR1 MNHEY, CDR2 SVGAGI. The DNA of the CDR3 is TGTGCCACTTCAAGAGAGTGGAACACTGAAGCTTTCTTT. Protein product: CATSREWNTEAFF.

This clonotype was counted many times. One junction end disagrees with the germline gene, perhaps due to a read error. The chain has TRBV6-5 and TRBJ2-1, with 9 nucleotides matching TRBD1. CDR1 is MNHEY, CDR2 SVGAGI, per germline. This CDR3 comprises 14 residues. The CDR3 DNA reads as TGTGCCAGCAGTTCCACCGGGACAGGGTTTTGGAAGTGGTTC. This codes for CASSSTGTGFWKWF.

This chain links TRBV20-1 with TRBJ2-3; D is uncertain. The germline gives CDR1 DFQATT, CDR2 SNEGSKA (reference sequence). V shed 5 bases and J shed 0 bases, with 9 bases lying between them. The CDR3 contains 13 residues. The CDR3 DNA reads as TGCAGTGCTCTTCAAGACAGCACAGATACGCAGTATTTT. Protein sequence: CSALQDSTDTQYF.

The V gene is TRBV6-2 or TRBV6-3, the J gene TRBJ2-7; 8 nucleotides agree with TRBD2. CDR3 length: 16 residues. Germline lookup yields CDR1 MNHEY and CDR2 SVGEGT. The V gene end was trimmed by 5 bases and the J gene end by 9 bases; junction bases not matched to a gene: 18. The CDR3 bases are TGTGCCAGCAGTACTCCCCGTAGCGGGATCGGTAAGGGGCAGTACTTC. It translates to CASSTPRSGIGKGQYF.

The rearrangement uses TRBV20-1 and TRBJ1-4, with 7 bases identical to TRBD1. The CDR3 extends over 13 amino acids. Per the germline V gene, CDR1 is DFQATT and CDR2 is SNEGSKA (reference sequence). The ends lost 5 bases at V and 4 bases at J; junction bases unmatched: 4. Here the CDR3 reads CSARQGNNEKLFF. The DNA of the CDR3 is TGCAGTGCTCGACAGGGAAATAATGAAAAACTGTTTTTT.

This clonotype was counted ten times or more. The rearrangement uses TRBV20-1 and TRBJ2-7, with a tentative D call TRBD2 (6 bases). This CDR3 spans 13 amino acids. V was cut by 3 bases and J by 2 bases, with 11 bases left in between. The germline CDR1 and CDR2 sequences are DFQATT and SNEGSKA (reference sequence). CDR3 coding DNA: TGCAGTGCTAGCGGGAGTACGGCCTACGAGCAGTACTTC. Protein sequence: CSASGSTAYEQYF.

This clonotype has at least ten counts. The chain combines TRBV2 with TRBJ1-3; 7 positions match TRBD1. The CDR3 length is 15 residues. The germline gives CDR1 SNHLY, CDR2 FYNNEI. V lost 5 bases, J lost 3 bases, and 7 bases stayed unmatched. CDR3 nucleotides: TGTGCCAGCAGTCTTAGACAGGGCCATGGAAACACCATATATTTT. It translates to CASSLRQGHGNTIYF. Based on the CDR3 plus reference TRBV2 and TRBJ1-3, the full variable domain is EPEVTQTPSHQVTQMGQEVILRCVPISNHLYFYWYRQILGQKVEFLVSFYNNEISEKSEIFDDQFSVERPDGSNFTLKIRSTKLEDSAMYFCASSLRQGHGNTIYFGEGSWLTVV.